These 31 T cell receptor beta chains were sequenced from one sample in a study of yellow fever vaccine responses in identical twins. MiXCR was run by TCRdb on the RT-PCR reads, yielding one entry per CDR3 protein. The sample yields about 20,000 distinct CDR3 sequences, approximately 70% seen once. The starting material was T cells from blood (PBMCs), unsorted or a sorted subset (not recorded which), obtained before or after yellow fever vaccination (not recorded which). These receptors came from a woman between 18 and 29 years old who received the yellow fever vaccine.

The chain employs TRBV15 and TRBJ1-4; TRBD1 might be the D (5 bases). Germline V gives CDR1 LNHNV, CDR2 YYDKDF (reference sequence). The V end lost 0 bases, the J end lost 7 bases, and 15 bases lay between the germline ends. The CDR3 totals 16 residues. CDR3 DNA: TGTGCCACCAGCAGAGATCGTGGGGGAGGAAGTGAAAAACTGTTTTTT. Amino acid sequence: CATSRDRGGGSEKLFF.

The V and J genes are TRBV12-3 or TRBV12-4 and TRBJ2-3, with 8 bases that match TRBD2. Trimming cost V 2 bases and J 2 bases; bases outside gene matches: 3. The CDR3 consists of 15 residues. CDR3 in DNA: TGTGCCAGCAGTTTAACTAGCGGAACCACAGATACGCAGTATTTT. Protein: CASSLTSGTTDTQYF.

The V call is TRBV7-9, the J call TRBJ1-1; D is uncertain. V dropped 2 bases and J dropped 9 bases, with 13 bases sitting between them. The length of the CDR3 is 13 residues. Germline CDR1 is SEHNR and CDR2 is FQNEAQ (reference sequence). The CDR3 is CASSLPLSPQAFF. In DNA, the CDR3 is TGTGCCAGCAGCTTACCCTTGTCCCCACAAGCTTTCTTT.

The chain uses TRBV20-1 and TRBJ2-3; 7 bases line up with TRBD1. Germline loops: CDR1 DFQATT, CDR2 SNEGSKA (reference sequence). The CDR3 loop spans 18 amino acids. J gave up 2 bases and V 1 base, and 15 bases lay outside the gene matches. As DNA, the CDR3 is TGCAGTGCTAGAGCTATACCTTCGACAGGGTCCTACACAGATACGCAGTATTTT. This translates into CSARAIPSTGSYTDTQYF.

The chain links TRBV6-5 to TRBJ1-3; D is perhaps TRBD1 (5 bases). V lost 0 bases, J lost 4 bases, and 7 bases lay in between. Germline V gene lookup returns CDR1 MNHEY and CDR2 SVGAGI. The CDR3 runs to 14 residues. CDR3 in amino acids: CASSYSTEGNTIYF. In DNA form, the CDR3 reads TGTGCCAGCAGTTACTCGACAGAAGGAAACACCATATATTTT.

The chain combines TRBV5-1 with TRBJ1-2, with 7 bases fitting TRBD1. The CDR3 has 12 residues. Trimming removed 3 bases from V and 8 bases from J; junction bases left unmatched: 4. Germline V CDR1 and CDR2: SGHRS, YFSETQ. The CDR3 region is CASSYDRDGYTF. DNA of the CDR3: TGCGCCAGCAGCTACGACAGGGACGGCTACACCTTC.

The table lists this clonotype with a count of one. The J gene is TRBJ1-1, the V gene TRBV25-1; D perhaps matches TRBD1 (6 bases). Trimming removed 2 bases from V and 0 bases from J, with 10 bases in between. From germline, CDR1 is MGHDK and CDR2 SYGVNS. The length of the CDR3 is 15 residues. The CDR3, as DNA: TGTGCCAGCAGTGAAGGGACAACGATGAACACTGAAGCTTTCTTT. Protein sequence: CASSEGTTMNTEAFF.

CDR3 sequence (DNA): TGTGCCAGCTCACCAGCCTTGAGCTCCTACAATGAGCAGTTCTTC. This sequence encodes CASSPALSSYNEQFF. The chain links TRBV18 to TRBJ2-1; unclear D gene. Germline loops: CDR1 KGHSH, CDR2 LQKENI. V was clipped by 2 bases and J by 0 bases, with 8 bases between them. This CDR3 contains 15 residues.

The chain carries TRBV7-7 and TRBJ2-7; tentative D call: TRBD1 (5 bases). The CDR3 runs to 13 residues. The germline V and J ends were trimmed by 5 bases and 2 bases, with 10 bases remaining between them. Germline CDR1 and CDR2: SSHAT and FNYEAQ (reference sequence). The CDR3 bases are TGTGCCAGCAGCCTAGACAGTACCTACGAGCAGTACTTC. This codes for CASSLDSTYEQYF.

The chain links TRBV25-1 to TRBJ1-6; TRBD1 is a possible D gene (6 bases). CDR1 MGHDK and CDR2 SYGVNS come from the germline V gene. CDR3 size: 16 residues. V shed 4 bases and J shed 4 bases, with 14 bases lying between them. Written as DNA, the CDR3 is TGTGCCAGCAGTGCCGCGGGACAACCTTATAATTCACCCCTCCACTTT. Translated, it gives CASSAAGQPYNSPLHF. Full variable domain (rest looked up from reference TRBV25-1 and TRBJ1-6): EADIYQTPRYLVIGTGKKITLECSQTMGHDKMYWYQQDPGMELHLIHYSYGVNSTEKGDLSSESTVSRIRTEHFPLTLESARPSHTSQYLCASSAAGQPYNSPLHFGNGTRLTVT.

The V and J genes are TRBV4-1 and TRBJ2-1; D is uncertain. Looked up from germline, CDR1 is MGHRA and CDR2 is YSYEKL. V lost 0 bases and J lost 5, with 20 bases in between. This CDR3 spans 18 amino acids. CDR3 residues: CASSQEGSPALFNNEQFF. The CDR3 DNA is TGCGCCAGCAGCCAAGAGGGTAGCCCAGCTCTCTTCAACAATGAGCAGTTCTTC.

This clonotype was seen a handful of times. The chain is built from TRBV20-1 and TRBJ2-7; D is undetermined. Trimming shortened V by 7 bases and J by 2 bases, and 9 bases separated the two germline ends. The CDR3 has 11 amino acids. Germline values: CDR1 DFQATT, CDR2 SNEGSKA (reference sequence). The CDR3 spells CSVNGAYEQYV. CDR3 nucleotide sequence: TGCAGTGTTAATGGAGCCTACGAGCAGTACGTC.

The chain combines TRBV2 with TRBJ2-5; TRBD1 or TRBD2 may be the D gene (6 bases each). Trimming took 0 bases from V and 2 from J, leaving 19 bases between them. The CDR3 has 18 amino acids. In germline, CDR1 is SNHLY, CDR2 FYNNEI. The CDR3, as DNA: TGTGCCAGCAGTGAAGCGAGGGGGGCGGGCGGACTACAAGAGACCCAGTACTTC. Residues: CASSEARGAGGLQETQYF.

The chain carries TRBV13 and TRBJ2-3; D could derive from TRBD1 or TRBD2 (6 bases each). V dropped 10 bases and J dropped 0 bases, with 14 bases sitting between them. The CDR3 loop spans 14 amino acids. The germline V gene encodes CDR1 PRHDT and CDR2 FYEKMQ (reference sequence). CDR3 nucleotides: TGTGCCATCGGGGGCCCGGTCAGCACAGATACGCAGTATTTT. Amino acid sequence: CAIGGPVSTDTQYF.

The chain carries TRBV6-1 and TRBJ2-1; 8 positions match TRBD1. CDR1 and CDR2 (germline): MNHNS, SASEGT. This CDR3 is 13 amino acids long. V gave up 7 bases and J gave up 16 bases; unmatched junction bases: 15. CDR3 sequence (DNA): TGTGCCAGCATGACCTCGGCCGGGACAGGCACATTCTTC. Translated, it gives CASMTSAGTGTFF.

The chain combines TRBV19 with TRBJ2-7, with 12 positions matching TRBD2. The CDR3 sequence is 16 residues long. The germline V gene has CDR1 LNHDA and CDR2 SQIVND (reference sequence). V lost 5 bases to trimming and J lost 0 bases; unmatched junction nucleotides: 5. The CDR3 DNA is TGTGCCAGTAGTCCCGGGACTAGCGGGCCCTCCTACGAGCAGTACTTC. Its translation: CASSPGTSGPSYEQYF.

The CDR3, as DNA: TGTGCCAGCAGCCTCACGGGGTTGTCTGTAAATGAGCAGTTCTTC. Its translation is CASSLTGLSVNEQFF. The chain uses TRBV7-2 and TRBJ2-1, with D perhaps TRBD2 (5 bases). From germline, CDR1 is SGHTA and CDR2 FQGNSA. Trimming cost V 5 bases and J 7 bases, with 18 bases left between them. CDR3 length equals 15 residues.

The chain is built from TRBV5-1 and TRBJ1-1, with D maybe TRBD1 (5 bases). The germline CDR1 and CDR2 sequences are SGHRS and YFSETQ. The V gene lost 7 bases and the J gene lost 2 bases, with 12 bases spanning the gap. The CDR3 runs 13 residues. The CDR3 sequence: CASQGPINTEAFF. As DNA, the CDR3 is TGCGCCAGCCAGGGACCGATCAACACTGAAGCTTTCTTT.

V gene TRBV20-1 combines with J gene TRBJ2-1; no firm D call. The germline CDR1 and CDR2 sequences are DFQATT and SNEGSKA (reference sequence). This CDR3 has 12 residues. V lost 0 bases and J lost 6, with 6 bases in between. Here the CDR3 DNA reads TGCAGTGCTAGAGAGCCGGGCAATGAGCAGTTCTTC. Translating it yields CSAREPGNEQFF.

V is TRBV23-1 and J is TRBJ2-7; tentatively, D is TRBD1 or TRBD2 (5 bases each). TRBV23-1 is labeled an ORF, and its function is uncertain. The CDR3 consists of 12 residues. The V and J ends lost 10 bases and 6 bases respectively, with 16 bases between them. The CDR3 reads CAISRGPFEQYV. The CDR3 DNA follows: TGCGCCATCTCGAGGGGTCCTTTCGAGCAGTACGTC.

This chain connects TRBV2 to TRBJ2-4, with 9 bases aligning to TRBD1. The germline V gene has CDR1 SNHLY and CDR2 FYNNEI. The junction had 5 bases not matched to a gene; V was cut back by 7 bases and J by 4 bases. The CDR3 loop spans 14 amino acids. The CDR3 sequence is CASNAGTGKNIQYF. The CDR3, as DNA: TGTGCCAGCAACGCCGGGACAGGGAAAAACATTCAGTACTTC.

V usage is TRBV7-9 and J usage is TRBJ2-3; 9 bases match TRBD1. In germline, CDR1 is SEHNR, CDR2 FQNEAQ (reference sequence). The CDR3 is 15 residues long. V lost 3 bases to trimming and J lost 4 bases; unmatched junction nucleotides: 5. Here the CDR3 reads CASSFVQGAPDTQYF. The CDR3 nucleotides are TGTGCCAGCAGCTTTGTACAGGGGGCCCCAGATACGCAGTATTTT.

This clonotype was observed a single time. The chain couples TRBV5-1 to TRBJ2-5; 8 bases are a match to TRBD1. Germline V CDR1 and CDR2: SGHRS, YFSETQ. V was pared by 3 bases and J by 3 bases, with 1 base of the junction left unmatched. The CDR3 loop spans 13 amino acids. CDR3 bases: TGCGCCAGCAGCTCGGACAGGGAAGAGACCCAGTACTTC. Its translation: CASSSDREETQYF.

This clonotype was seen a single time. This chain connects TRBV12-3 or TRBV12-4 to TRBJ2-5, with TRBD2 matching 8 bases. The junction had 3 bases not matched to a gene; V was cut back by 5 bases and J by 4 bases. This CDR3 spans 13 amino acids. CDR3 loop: CASSQAGVETQYF. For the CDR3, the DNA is TGTGCCAGCAGTCAAGCGGGAGTAGAGACCCAGTACTTC.

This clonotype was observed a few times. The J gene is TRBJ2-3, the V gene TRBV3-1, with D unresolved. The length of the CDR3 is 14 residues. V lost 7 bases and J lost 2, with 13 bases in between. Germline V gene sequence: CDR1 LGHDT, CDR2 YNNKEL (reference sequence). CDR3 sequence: CASKPGVYTDTQYF. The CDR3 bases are TGTGCCAGCAAACCGGGCGTCTACACAGATACGCAGTATTTT.

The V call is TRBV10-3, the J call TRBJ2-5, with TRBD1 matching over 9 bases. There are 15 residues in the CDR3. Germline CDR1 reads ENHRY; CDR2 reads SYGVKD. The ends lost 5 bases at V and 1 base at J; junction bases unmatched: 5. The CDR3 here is CAISPGQGIQETQYF. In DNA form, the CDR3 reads TGTGCCATCAGTCCGGGACAGGGAATCCAAGAGACCCAGTACTTC.

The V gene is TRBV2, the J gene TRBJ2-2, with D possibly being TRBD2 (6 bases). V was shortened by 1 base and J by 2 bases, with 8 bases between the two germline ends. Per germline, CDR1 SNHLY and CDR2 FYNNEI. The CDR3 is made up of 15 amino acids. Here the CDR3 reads CASSEVLANTGELFF. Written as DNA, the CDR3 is TGTGCCAGCAGTGAAGTACTAGCCAACACCGGGGAGCTGTTTTTT. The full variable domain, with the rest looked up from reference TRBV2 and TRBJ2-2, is EPEVTQTPSHQVTQMGQEVILRCVPISNHLYFYWYRQILGQKVEFLVSFYNNEISEKSEIFDDQFSVERPDGSNFTLKIRSTKLEDSAMYFCASSEVLANTGELFFGEGSRLTVL.

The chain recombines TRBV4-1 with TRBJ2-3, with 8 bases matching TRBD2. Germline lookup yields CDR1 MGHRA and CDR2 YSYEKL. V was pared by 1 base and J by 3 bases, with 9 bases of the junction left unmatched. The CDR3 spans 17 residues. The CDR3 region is CASSQGAGGRLTDTQYF. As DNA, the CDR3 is TGCGCCAGCAGCCAAGGGGCGGGGGGCCGATTGACAGATACGCAGTATTTT.

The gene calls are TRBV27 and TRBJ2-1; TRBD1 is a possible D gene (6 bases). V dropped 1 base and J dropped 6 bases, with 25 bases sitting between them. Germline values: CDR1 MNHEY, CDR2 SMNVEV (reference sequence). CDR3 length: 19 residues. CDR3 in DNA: TGTGCCAGCAGTTTATTTAGTACAGGGACAAATTTTCGGGTCAATGAGCAGTTCTTC. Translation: CASSLFSTGTNFRVNEQFF.

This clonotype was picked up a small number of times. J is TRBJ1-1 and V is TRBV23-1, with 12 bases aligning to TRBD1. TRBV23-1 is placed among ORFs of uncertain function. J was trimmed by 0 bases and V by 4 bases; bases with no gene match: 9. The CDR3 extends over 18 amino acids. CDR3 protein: CASSPRPGQGAMNTEAFF. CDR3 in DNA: TGCGCCAGCAGTCCCCGCCCGGGACAGGGGGCGATGAACACTGAAGCTTTCTTT.

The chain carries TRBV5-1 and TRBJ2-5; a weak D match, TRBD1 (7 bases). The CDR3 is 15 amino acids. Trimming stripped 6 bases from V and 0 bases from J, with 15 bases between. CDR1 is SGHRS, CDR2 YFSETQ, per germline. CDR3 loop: CASTIQGRYQETQYF. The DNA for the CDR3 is TGCGCCAGCACCATACAGGGGAGGTACCAAGAGACCCAGTACTTC.